This TCR beta chain was documented in a study of CD8 T cells in Susac syndrome. Study-wide findings and caveats: As acknowledged by the study, its TCR sequencing and HLA analysis included a relatively small number of individuals.

Notes on this clonotype: Its specificity is not known.

The CD8+ and CD4+ T cells were negatively isolated, with the TEMRA cells enriched by FACS. Random hexamers primed reverse transcription of about 0.45 to 1 ug RNA. The method of amplification for TCR beta CDR3 was immunoSEQ multiplex PCR, covering 54 Vbeta and 13 Jbeta. MiXCR was run by TCRdb on the immunoSEQ multiplex PCR reads, yielding one entry per CDR3 protein. The sample yields about 120,000 distinct CDR3 sequences, less than 95% seen once. Trimming left V 5 bases short and J 5 bases short, with 16 bases between. The germline gives CDR1 SEHNR, CDR2 FQNEAQ (reference sequence). CDR3 length: 15 residues.

This receptor was obtained from a human donor in good health. The chain employs TRBV7-9 and TRBJ2-1, with D perhaps TRBD2 (6 bases). The material sequenced was CD8+ T cells from PBMCs. CDR3 residues: CASSPRGTENNEQFF. The CDR3 nucleotides read TGTGCCAGCAGCCCTCGGGGGACGGAAAACAATGAGCAGTTCTTC.